This T cell receptor (beta chain) comes out of a study of blood T cells in healthy people across ages. With a J-beta primer mix and a sample-barcoded 5' primer, a second PCR ran roughly 7 to 11 cycles. One entry per CDR3 protein results from TCRdb running MiXCR on the 5' RACE reads. Here the sample spans 750,000 to 950,000 distinct CDR3 sequences, about 29% being singletons. V lost 8 bases to trimming and J lost 2 bases, with 12 bases between them. Germline V lookup: CDR1 SQVTM, CDR2 ANQGSEA. The CDR3 extends over 12 amino acids. This clonotype was counted only a few times. These data were likewise used in another study, on T cells of mothers and their children.

The clonotype originates from a woman in her thirties or forties in good health. This chain connects TRBV29-1 to TRBJ2-5; TRBD1 or TRBD2 may be the D gene (5 bases each). Input material: blood. The CDR3 coding sequence is TGCAGCCAAGGGACGGATCAAGAGACCCAGTACTTC. Protein sequence: CSQGTDQETQYF.